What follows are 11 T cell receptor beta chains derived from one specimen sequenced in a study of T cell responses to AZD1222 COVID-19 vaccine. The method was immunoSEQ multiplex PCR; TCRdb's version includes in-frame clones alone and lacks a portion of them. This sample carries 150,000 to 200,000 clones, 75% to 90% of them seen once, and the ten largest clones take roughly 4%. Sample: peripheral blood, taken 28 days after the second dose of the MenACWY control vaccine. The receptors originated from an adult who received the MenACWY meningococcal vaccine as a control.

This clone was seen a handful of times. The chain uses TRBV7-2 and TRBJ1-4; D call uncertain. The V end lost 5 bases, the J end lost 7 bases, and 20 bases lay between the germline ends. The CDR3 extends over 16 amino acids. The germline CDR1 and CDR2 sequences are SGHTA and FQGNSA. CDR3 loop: CASSPQEGGWGEKLFF. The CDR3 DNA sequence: TGTGCCAGCAGCCCTCAGGAAGGAGGGTGGGGTGAAAAACTGTTTTTT.

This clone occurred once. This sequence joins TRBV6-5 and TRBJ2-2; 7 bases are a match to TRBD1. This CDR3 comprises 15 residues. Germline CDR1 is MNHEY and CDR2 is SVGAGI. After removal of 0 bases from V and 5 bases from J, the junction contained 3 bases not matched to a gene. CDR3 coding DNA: TGTGCCAGCAGTTACTCGACAGGGTGGACCGGGGAGCTGTTTTTT. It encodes CASSYSTGWTGELFF.

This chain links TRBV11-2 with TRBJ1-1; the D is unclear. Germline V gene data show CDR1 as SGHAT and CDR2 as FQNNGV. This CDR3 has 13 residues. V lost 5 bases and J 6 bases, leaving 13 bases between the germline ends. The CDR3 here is CASSPPSSAEAFF. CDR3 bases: TGTGCCAGCAGCCCCCCTTCTAGCGCTGAAGCTTTCTTT.

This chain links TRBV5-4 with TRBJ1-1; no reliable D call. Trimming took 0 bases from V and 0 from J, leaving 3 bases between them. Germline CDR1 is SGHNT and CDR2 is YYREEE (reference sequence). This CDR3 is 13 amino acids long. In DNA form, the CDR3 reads TGTGCCAGCAGCTTGGAGATGAACACTGAAGCTTTCTTT. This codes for CASSLEMNTEAFF.

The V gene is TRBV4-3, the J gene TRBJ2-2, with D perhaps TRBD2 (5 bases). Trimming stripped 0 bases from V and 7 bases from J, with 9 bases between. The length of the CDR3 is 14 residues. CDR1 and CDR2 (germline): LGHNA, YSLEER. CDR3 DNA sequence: TGCGCCAGCAGCCAAGATCGAGGGATCGGGGAGCTGTTTTTT. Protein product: CASSQDRGIGELFF.

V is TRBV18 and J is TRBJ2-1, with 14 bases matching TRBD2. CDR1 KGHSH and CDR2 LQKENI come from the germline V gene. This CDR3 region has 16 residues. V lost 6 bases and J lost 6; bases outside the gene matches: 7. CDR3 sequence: CASSNTGTSGSNEQFF. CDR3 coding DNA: TGTGCCAGCTCCAATACCGGGACTAGCGGGAGCAATGAGCAGTTCTTC. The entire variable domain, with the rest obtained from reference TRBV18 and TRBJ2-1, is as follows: NAGVMQNPRHLVRRRGQEARLRCSPMKGHSHVYWYRQLPEEGLKFMVYLQKENIIDESGMPKERFSAEFPKEGPSILRIQQVVRGDSAAYFCASSNTGTSGSNEQFFGPGTRLTVL.

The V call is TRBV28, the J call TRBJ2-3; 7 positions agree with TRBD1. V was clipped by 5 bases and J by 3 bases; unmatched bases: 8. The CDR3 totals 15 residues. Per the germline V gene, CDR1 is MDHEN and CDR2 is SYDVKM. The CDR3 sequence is CASSTDREGTDTQYF. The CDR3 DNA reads TGTGCCAGCAGTACAGACAGGGAAGGGACAGATACGCAGTATTTT.

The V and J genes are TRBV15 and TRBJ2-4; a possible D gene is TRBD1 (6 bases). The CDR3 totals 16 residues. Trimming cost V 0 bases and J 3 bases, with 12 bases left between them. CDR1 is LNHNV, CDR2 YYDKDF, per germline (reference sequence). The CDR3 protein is CATSRDPGQSKNIQYF. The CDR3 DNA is TGTGCCACCAGCAGAGATCCCGGACAGAGCAAAAACATTCAGTACTTC.

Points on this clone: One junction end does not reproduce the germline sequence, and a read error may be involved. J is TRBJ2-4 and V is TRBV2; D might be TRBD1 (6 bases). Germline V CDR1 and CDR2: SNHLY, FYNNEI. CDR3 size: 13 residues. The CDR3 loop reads CASRDGTRRTEWF. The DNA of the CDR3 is TGTGCCAGCAGAGACGGGACACGGAGGACCGAGTGGTTC.

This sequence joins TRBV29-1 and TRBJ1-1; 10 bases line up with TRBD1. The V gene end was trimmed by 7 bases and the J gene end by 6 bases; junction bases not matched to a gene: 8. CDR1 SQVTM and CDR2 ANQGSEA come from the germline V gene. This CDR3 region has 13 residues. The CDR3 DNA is TGCAGCGCTGGAGAGACAGGGGGCCCTGAAGCTTTCTTT. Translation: CSAGETGGPEAFF. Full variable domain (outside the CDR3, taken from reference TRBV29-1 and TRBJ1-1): SAVISQKPSRDICQRGTSLTIQCQVDSQVTMMFWYRQQPGQSLTLIATANQGSEATYESGFVIDKFPISRPNLTFSTLTVSNMSPEDSSIYLCSAGETGGPEAFFGQGTRLTVV.

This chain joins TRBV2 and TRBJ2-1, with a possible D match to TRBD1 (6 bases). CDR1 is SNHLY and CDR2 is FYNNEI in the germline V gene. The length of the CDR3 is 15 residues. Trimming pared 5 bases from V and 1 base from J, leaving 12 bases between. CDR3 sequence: CASSYRVRSYNEQFF. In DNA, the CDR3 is TGTGCCAGCAGTTACAGGGTAAGATCCTACAATGAGCAGTTCTTC.